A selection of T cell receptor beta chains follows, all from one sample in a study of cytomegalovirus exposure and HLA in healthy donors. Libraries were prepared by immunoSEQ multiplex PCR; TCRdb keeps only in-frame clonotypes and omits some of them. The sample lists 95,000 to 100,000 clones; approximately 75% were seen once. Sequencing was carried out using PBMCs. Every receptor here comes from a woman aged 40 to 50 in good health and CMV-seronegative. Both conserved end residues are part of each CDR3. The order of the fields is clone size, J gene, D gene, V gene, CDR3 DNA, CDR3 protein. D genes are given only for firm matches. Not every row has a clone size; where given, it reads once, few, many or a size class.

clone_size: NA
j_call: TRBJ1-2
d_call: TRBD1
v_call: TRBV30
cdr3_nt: TGTGCCTGGAGTCCGGGACAGCGAGGCTACACCTTC
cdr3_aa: CAWSPGQRGYTF

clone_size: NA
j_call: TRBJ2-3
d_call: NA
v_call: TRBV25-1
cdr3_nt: TGTGCCAGCAGTAACACAGGGTTCTCGCATTTT
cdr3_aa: CASSNTGFSHF

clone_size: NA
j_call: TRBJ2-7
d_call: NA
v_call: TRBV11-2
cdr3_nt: TGTGCCAGCAGCTTCAGACAGGGTGCCATTAGAGCTAGCGGGTACGAGCAGTACTTC
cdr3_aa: CASSFRQGAIRASGYEQYF

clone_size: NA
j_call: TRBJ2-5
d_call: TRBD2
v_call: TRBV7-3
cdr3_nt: TGTGCCAGCAGCTTAGAGCCAGCGGGGGCTGAGACCCAGTACTTC
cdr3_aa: CASSLEPAGAETQYF

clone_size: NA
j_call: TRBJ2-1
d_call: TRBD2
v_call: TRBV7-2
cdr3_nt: TGTGCCAGCCAGAGCGGGGGGGCTACGGCTGAGCAGTTCTTC
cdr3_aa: CASQSGGATAEQFF

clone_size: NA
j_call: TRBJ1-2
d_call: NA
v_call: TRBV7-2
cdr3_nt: TGTGCCAGCAGGGCAGGGGACACCTATGGCTACACCTTC
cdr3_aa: CASRAGDTYGYTF

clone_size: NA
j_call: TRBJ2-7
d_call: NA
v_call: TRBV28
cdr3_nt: TGTGCCAGCAGTTCGCGGCGGGGGCTCTCCTACGAGCAGTACTTC
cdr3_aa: CASSSRRGLSYEQYF

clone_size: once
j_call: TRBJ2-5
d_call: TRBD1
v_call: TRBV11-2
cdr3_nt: TGTGCCAGCAGCGCAGCAGGGGGATGGGAAGAGACCCAGTACTTC
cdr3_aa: CASSAAGGWEETQYF

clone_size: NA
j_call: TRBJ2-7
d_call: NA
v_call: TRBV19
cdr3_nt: TGTGCCAGTAGTATCGGGGGGCCGAACTACGAGCAGTACTTC
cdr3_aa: CASSIGGPNYEQYF

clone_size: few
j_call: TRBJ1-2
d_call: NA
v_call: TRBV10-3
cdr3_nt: TGTGCCATCAGTGAGAACCCAGGGAACCTTTATGGCTACACCTTC
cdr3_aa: CAISENPGNLYGYTF

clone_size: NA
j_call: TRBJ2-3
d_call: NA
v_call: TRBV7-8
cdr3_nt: TGTGCCAGCAGCTTAAGCATCCCTAGCACAGATACGCAGTATTTT
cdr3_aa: CASSLSIPSTDTQYF

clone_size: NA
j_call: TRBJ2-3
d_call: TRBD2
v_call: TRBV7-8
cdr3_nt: TGTGCCAGCAGACGGACTAGCGGGACCCCTTTCAGCACAGATACGCAGTATTTT
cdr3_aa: CASRRTSGTPFSTDTQYF

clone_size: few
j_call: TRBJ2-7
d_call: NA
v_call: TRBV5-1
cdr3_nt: TGCGCCAGCAGCCCCACAGGGGAGGCCCACGAGCAGTACTTC
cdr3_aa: CASSPTGEAHEQYF

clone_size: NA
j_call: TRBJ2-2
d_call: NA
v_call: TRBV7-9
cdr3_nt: TGTGCCAGCGGAACTAGCCGCGGCGCCGGGGAGCTGTTTTTT
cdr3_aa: CASGTSRGAGELFF

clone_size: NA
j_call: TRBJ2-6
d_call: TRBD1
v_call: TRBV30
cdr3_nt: TGTGCCTGGACCTTGGACAGGACCTCTATCTCTGGGGCCAACGTCCTGACTTTC
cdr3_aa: CAWTLDRTSISGANVLTF

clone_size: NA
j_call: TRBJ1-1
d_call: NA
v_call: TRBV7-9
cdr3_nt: TGTGCCAGCAGAGCCCCAGGGATTACTGAAGCTTTCTTT
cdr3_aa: CASRAPGITEAFF

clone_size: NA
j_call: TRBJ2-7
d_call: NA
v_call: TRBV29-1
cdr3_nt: TGCAGCGTTGAGGAGTCGAGCTCCTACGAGCAGTACTTC
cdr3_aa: CSVEESSSYEQYF

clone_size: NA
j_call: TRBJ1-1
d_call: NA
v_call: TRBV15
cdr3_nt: TGTGCCACCAGCAGATTGGGCAGCATGAACACTGAAGCTTTCTTT
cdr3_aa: CATSRLGSMNTEAFF

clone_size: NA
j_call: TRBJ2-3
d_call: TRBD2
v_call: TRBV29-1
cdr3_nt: TGCAGCGTTGAGCCTAGCGGGAGGAGCACAGATACGCAGTATTTT
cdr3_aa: CSVEPSGRSTDTQYF

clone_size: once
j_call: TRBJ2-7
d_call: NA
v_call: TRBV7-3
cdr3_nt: TGTGCCAGCAGCTTAGGTGACCCAGGGATCTACGAGCAGTACTTC
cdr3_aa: CASSLGDPGIYEQYF

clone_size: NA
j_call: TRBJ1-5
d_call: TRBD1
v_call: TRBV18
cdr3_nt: TGTGCCAGCTCACCGAGGGACAGGGCGAGCAATCAGCCCCAGCACTTT
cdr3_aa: CASSPRDRASNQPQHF

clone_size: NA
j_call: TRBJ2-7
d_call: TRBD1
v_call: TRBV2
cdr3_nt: TGTGCCAGCAGGGACGGGACAGCCTACGAGCAGTACTTC
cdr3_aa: CASRDGTAYEQYF

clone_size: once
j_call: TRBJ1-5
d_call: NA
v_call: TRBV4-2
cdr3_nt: TGTGCCAGCAGGGGGGCCCTGGGGATGGGAAGCAATCAGCCCCAGCATTTT
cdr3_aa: CASRGALGMGSNQPQHF